These T cell receptor beta chains were read from a single sample in a study of beta chain features in type 1 diabetes. Sequencing used immunoSEQ multiplex PCR; TCRdb keeps in-frame clones, though not all of them. The sample holds about 700,000 clones, about an eighth seen once. Sequencing was done on a sample of naive CD4+ T cells from blood. Every receptor here comes from a man aged 18 to 35 with type 1 diabetes. Both conserved end residues are part of each CDR3. The D gene is left open where the match is weak. For some rows the clone size is stated as once, few or many, or as a class when expanded; others skip it.

V gene,J gene,clone size,D gene,CDR3 protein,CDR3 DNA
TRBV11-1,TRBJ2-1,few,-,CASTQDFNNEQFF,TGTGCCAGCACCCAGGACTTTAACAATGAGCAGTTCTTC
TRBV30,TRBJ2-1,-,TRBD1,CAWYRDSPYNEQFF,TGTGCCTGGTACCGGGACAGCCCTTACAATGAGCAGTTCTTC
TRBV30,TRBJ1-5,-,-,CAWSPNSNQPQHF,TGTGCCTGGAGTCCAAATAGCAATCAGCCCCAGCATTTT
TRBV5-8,TRBJ2-5,few,-,CASSADREETQYF,TGTGCCAGCAGCGCGGACAGAGAAGAGACCCAGTACTTC
TRBV2,TRBJ2-1,-,-,CASSEERAYNEQFF,TGTGCCAGCAGTGAAGAACGGGCCTACAATGAGCAGTTCTTC
TRBV29-1,TRBJ1-1,few,-,CSAWNFRENTEAFF,TGCAGCGCTTGGAATTTCAGGGAGAACACTGAAGCTTTCTTT
TRBV5-6,TRBJ2-3,few,-,CASSLTDTQYF,TGTGCCAGCAGCTTAACAGATACGCAGTATTTT
TRBV28,TRBJ2-7,-,TRBD1,CASRGTGVTYEQYF,TGTGCCAGCAGGGGGACAGGGGTTACCTACGAGCAGTACTTC
TRBV7-2,TRBJ2-2,few,TRBD2,CASSRLAGPHTGELFF,TGTGCCAGCAGTAGACTAGCGGGGCCTCACACCGGGGAGCTGTTTTTT
TRBV4-1,TRBJ2-1,-,-,CASSQPGALNNEQFF,TGCGCCAGCAGCCAACCAGGGGCCCTGAACAATGAGCAGTTCTTC
TRBV2,TRBJ2-3,-,TRBD2,CASGTSGGRDTQYF,TGTGCCAGTGGGACTAGCGGGGGCCGAGATACGCAGTATTTT
TRBV25-1,TRBJ1-6,-,-,CASSALNSPLHF,TGTGCCAGCAGTGCCCTTAATTCACCCCTCCACTTT
TRBV30,TRBJ1-5,few,TRBD1,CAWGTGEDQPQHF,TGTGCCTGGGGGACAGGGGAAGATCAGCCCCAGCATTTT
TRBV25-1,TRBJ1-4,few,-,CASRGLRYEKLFF,TGTGCCAGCAGAGGCCTGAGGTACGAAAAACTGTTTTTT
TRBV9,TRBJ1-5,-,-,CASSGEGGPQHF,TGTGCCAGCAGCGGGGAGGGAGGGCCCCAGCATTTT
TRBV18,TRBJ1-2,-,-,CASSPAETKASGYTF,TGTGCCAGCTCTCCGGCAGAAACAAAAGCAAGTGGCTACACCTTC
TRBV29-1,TRBJ2-3,-,TRBD1,CSVVQGQSTDTQYF,TGCAGCGTTGTGCAGGGACAGAGCACAGATACGCAGTATTTT
TRBV29-1,TRBJ2-1,-,-,CSVEPVMNEQFF,TGCAGCGTTGAACCCGTAATGAATGAGCAGTTCTTC
TRBV25-1,TRBJ1-3,few,TRBD1,CASSDRRQGSGNTIYF,TGTGCCAGCAGTGACCGACGACAGGGCTCTGGAAACACCATATATTTT
TRBV28,TRBJ2-4,few,-,CASSLYRLNIQYF,TGTGCCAGCAGTTTATACAGATTAAACATTCAGTACTTC
TRBV9,TRBJ1-1,-,-,CASSLGFGTEAFF,TGTGCCAGCAGCCTAGGGTTTGGCACTGAAGCTTTCTTT
TRBV5-1,TRBJ2-5,few,-,CASSFTGWGETQYF,TGCGCCAGCAGCTTTACTGGCTGGGGGGAGACCCAGTACTTC
TRBV6-5,TRBJ1-1,-,-,CASSYTEGDTEAFF,TGTGCCAGCAGTTACACCGAGGGGGACACTGAAGCTTTCTTT
TRBV6-5,TRBJ1-1,-,-,CASSPAGQSNTEAFF,TGTGCCAGCAGCCCGGCGGGGCAGTCGAACACTGAAGCTTTCTTT
TRBV5-6,TRBJ1-1,-,-,CASSPLGTNTEAFF,TGTGCCAGCAGCCCCCTCGGGACCAACACTGAAGCTTTCTTT
TRBV30,TRBJ2-7,few,-,CAWSVGAGPYF,TGTGCCTGGAGTGTAGGGGCAGGGCCGTACTTC
TRBV27,TRBJ2-5,-,-,CASSFPAETQYF,TGTGCCAGCAGTTTCCCAGCAGAGACCCAGTACTTC
TRBV11-1,TRBJ2-5,-,TRBD1,CASGFWTGETQYF,TGTGCCAGCGGATTTTGGACAGGGGAGACCCAGTACTTC
TRBV2,TRBJ2-7,-,TRBD1,CASSLGTGGYEQYF,TGTGCCAGCAGTCTTGGGACAGGGGGCTACGAGCAGTACTTC
TRBV19,TRBJ1-5,-,-,CASSPDGDSNQPQHF,TGTGCCAGTAGCCCCGATGGGGATAGCAATCAGCCCCAGCATTTT
TRBV5-1,TRBJ2-2,-,TRBD1,CASNGDRTNTGELFF,TGCGCCAGCAACGGGGACAGGACAAACACCGGGGAGCTGTTTTTT
TRBV19,TRBJ1-3,few,-,CASSGVPGNTIYF,TGTGCCAGTAGTGGGGTTCCTGGAAACACCATATATTTT
TRBV7-9,TRBJ1-4,-,-,CASRIIEGGSNEKLFF,TGTGCCAGCAGAATAATCGAGGGAGGGTCTAATGAAAAACTGTTTTTT
TRBV28,TRBJ2-5,-,TRBD2,CASSLSGTSETQYF,TGTGCCAGCAGTCTTAGCGGGACTTCGGAGACCCAGTACTTC
TRBV4-1,TRBJ1-5,-,-,CASSPGFGGQPQHF,TGCGCCAGCAGCCCCGGCTTTGGGGGTCAGCCCCAGCATTTT
TRBV2,TRBJ1-1,few,-,CASSPQGSSTEAFF,TGTGCCAGCAGTCCGCAGGGATCGAGCACTGAAGCTTTCTTT
TRBV29-1,TRBJ1-2,few,-,CSAPGLGYGYTF,TGCAGCGCCCCTGGGTTAGGCTATGGCTACACCTTC
TRBV30,TRBJ1-5,few,-,CAWSRQGRQPQHF,TGTGCCTGGAGTCGGCAGGGGAGGCAGCCCCAGCATTTT
TRBV7-9,TRBJ1-2,-,TRBD1,CASSLRGGDGYTF,TGTGCCAGCAGCTTAAGAGGGGGCGATGGCTACACCTTC
TRBV2,TRBJ2-5,-,TRBD1,CASSGRTGTETQYF,TGTGCCAGCAGTGGACGGACAGGGACAGAGACCCAGTACTTC
TRBV29-1,TRBJ2-1,few,TRBD1,CSVNRDSGEQFF,TGCAGCGTTAACCGGGACAGTGGGGAGCAGTTCTTC
TRBV30,TRBJ1-4,few,-,CAWGQGSTNEKLFF,TGTGCCTGGGGTCAGGGGTCTACTAATGAAAAACTGTTTTTT